The T cell receptor beta chain described here comes from a study of beta chain features in type 1 diabetes. Study conclusions and caveats: All four CD4+ subsets from Type 1 diabetes patients carried moderately but significantly shorter TCRB CDR3s. Patients showed naive, central memory and Treg TCRB repertoires that appeared more similar than those of healthy donors.

On this clone: What it binds is not known.

Averaging approximately 0.11 L, one heparinised blood draw came from each individual donor. Sorting that relied on CD45RO/CCR7/CD25/CD127/CD95/CD27 yielded CD4+ naive, central memory, regulatory and stem cell-like memory cells. As every portion of the isolated RNA was reverse transcribed, the sequencing read expressed TCRB transcripts. Profiled with immunoSEQ multiplex PCR; TCRdb holds only in-frame clones, not every one. The sample contains 300,000 to 400,000 clones, around an eighth of which appear only once. Looked up from germline, CDR1 is SGHAT and CDR2 is FQNNGV. V lost 2 bases, J lost 1 base, and 17 bases lay in between. CDR3 length equals 18 residues.

Sequencing was done on a sample of naive CD4+ T cells from blood. This receptor was identified in a man aged 18 to 29 in good health. V usage is TRBV11-2 and J usage is TRBJ2-2; D may be TRBD2 (6 bases). The DNA of the CDR3 is TGTGCCAGCAGCTTATTCCCTCTGTGGAGGGGGAACACCGGGGAGCTGTTTTTT. The encoded protein is CASSLFPLWRGNTGELFF.